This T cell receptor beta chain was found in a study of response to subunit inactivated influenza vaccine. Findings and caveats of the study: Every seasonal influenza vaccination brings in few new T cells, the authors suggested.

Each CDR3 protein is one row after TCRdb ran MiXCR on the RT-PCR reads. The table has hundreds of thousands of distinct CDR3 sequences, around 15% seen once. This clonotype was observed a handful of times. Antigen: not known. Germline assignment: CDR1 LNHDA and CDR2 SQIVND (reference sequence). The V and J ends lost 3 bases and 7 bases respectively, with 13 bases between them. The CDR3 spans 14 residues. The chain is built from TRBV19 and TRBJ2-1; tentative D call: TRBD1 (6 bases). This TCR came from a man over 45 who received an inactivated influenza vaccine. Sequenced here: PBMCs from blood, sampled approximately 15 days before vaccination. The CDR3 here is CASSMPRGRNEQFF. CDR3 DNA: TGTGCCAGTAGTATGCCCAGGGGAAGGAATGAGCAGTTCTTC.